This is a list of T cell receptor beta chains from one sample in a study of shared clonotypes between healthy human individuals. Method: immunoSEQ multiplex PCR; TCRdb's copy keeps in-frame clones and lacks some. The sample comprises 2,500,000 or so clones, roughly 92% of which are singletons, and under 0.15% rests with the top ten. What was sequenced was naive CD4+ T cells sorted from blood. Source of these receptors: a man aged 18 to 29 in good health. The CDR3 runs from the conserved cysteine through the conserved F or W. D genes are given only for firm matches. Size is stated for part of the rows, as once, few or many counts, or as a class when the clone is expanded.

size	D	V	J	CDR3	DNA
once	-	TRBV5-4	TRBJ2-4	CASSDSGGLVSIQYF	TGTGCCAGCAGCGACTCAGGGGGACTAGTCAGCATTCAGTACTTC
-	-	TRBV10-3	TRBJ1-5	CAISEDSVNQPQHF	TGTGCCATCAGTGAGGACAGTGTGAATCAGCCCCAGCATTTT
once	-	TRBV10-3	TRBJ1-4	CAISGGREATNEKLFF	TGTGCCATCAGTGGAGGGAGAGAGGCAACTAATGAAAAACTGTTTTTT
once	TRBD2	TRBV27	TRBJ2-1	CASSGIAGGPYNEQFF	TGTGCCAGCAGTGGGATAGCGGGAGGGCCCTACAATGAGCAGTTCTTC
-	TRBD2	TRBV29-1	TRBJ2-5	CSVSGTSGGRETQYF	TGCAGCGTCTCCGGGACTAGCGGGGGGAGAGAGACCCAGTACTTC
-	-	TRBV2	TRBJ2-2	CASGPRSRGGTGELFF	TGTGCCAGCGGCCCCAGGAGCAGGGGTGGCACCGGGGAGCTGTTTTTT
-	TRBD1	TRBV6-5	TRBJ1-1	CASRGQGLGTEAFF	TGTGCCAGCAGGGGACAGGGCTTGGGGACTGAAGCTTTCTTT
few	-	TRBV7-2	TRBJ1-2	CASSPGGGVGYTF	TGTGCCAGCAGCCCAGGTGGAGGCGTCGGCTACACCTTC
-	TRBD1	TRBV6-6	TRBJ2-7	CASRQGNEQYF	TGTGCCAGTCGACAGGGAAACGAGCAGTACTTC
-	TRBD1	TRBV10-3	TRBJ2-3	CATAGQGAGAASTDTQYF	TGTGCCACAGCCGGACAGGGGGCTGGAGCGGCCTCCACAGATACGCAGTATTTT
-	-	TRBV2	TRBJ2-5	CASRSTGTAQETQYF	TGTGCCAGCAGGTCTACCGGGACGGCCCAAGAGACCCAGTACTTC
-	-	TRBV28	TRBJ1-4	CASSPPSGNNEKLFF	TGTGCCAGCAGTCCCCCCTCTGGGAACAATGAAAAACTGTTTTTT
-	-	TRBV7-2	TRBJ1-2	CASSSQMQVPPGYTF	TGTGCCAGCAGCTCCCAGATGCAGGTTCCCCCTGGCTACACCTTC
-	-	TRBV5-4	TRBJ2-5	CASSPAGRNQETQYF	TGTGCCAGCAGCCCGGCTGGCCGGAACCAAGAGACCCAGTACTTC
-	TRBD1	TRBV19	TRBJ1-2	CASSIGGGGRYGYTF	TGTGCCAGTAGTATAGGAGGGGGCGGAAGGTATGGCTACACCTTC
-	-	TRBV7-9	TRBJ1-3	CASSFRQGWSSGNTIYF	TGTGCCAGCAGCTTCAGGCAGGGATGGTCGTCTGGAAACACCATATATTTT
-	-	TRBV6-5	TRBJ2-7	CASSYSGAGTYEQYF	TGTGCCAGCAGTTACTCGGGGGCGGGAACCTACGAGCAGTACTTC
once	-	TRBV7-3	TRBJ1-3	CASRGTGNTIYF	TGTGCCAGTCGGGGGACTGGAAACACCATATATTTT
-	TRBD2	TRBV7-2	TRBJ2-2	CASSFGTSGHYTGELFF	TGTGCCAGCAGCTTCGGGACTAGCGGGCATTACACCGGGGAGCTGTTTTTT
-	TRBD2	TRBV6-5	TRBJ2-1	CASSLAGVGNEQFF	TGTGCCAGCAGTTTAGCGGGAGTAGGCAATGAGCAGTTCTTC